This T cell receptor (beta chain) is drawn from a study of OX40 agonist ivuxolimab in advanced cancers. Across the whole study: The dose of intravenous ivuxolimab that patients received every 2 weeks ranged from 0.01 to 10 mg/kg. Study-level results: Nonresponders included some who also had low normalized T-cell clonal expansion.

V was cut by 1 base and J by 1 base, with 5 bases left in between. The CDR3 extends over 13 amino acids. Germline assignment: CDR1 MGHRA and CDR2 YSYEKL. Cycle 7 day 1, cycle 4 day 1, and baseline were the timepoints at which blood was sampled. In this sample, this clone turned up a few times. Antigen: not known. Using immunoSEQ multiplex PCR, the repertoire was profiled, and TCRdb retains in-frame clones only, with some absent. The sample contains approximately 50,000 clones, nearly 85% of which appear only once. This sequence joins TRBV4-1 and TRBJ2-7; D is uncertain. The specimen was CD4+ or CD8+ T cells sorted from blood, collected in a trial of the OX40 agonist ivuxolimab. The TCR comes from an adult with an advanced solid tumor such as melanoma, head and neck, liver or kidney cancer. CDR3 protein: CASSQVLSYEQYF. The CDR3 nucleotides are TGCGCCAGCAGCCAAGTACTATCCTACGAGCAGTACTTC.